The 21 T cell receptor beta chains presented below share a single source sample, sequenced in a study of cytomegalovirus exposure and HLA in healthy donors. The PCR had 60 Vbeta and 13 Jbeta primers. Repertoires were generated with immunoSEQ multiplex PCR, while TCRdb's copy carries only in-frame clones and drops some. In the table there are 85,000 to 100,000 clones, 69% of which are singletons. Sequencing used PBMCs. These receptors came from a man aged 50-60 years in good health and CMV-seronegative.

The chain carries TRBV5-4 and TRBJ1-2, with D unresolved. The CDR3 length is 14 residues. The germline V gene has CDR1 SGHNT and CDR2 YYREEE (reference sequence). V lost 5 bases to trimming and J lost 1 base, with 12 bases between them. DNA for the CDR3: TGTGCCAGCAGTTTCACTGAGGGTAACTATGGCTACACCTTC. Its protein is CASSFTEGNYGYTF.

The V call is TRBV4-3, the J call TRBJ2-1; 8 nucleotides align to TRBD1. Trimming removed 0 bases from V and 6 bases from J; junction bases left unmatched: 13. CDR3 length equals 18 residues. Germline values: CDR1 LGHNA, CDR2 YSLEER. The CDR3, as DNA: TGCGCCAGCAGCCAAGATCTTGCAGGGGGCTGGGGCGGCAATGAGCAGTTCTTC. It codes for CASSQDLAGGWGGNEQFF.

The chain employs TRBV28 and TRBJ1-2; weak D call: TRBD1 (6 bases). Germline lookup yields CDR1 MDHEN and CDR2 SYDVKM. This CDR3 contains 15 residues. V lost 5 bases and J 7 bases, leaving 20 bases between the germline ends. The DNA for the CDR3 is TGTGCCAGCAGTCCCAGCCCAGGGGCTCAGGGTGGCTACACCTTC. Amino acid sequence: CASSPSPGAQGGYTF.

This clone was found a few times. This sequence joins TRBV5-4 and TRBJ1-1; 8 bases match TRBD1. CDR3 length: 16 residues. V lost 3 bases and J lost 5; bases outside the gene matches: 12. Germline values: CDR1 SGHNT, CDR2 YYREEE (reference sequence). In DNA, the CDR3 is TGTGCCAGCAGCTCCGGACAGGGCCGGAGGGGTACTGAAGCTTTCTTT. This sequence encodes CASSSGQGRRGTEAFF.

The V gene is TRBV4-3, the J gene TRBJ1-1; D call uncertain. The CDR3 is 15 residues long. CDR1 LGHNA and CDR2 YSLEER come from the germline V gene. V gave up 5 bases and J gave up 3 bases, with 16 bases separating them. Here the CDR3 reads CASSSGRGRDTEAFF. CDR3 nucleotide sequence: TGCGCCAGCAGCTCCGGGCGAGGGAGGGACACTGAAGCTTTCTTT.

This clone has only a few counts. The chain links TRBV9 to TRBJ2-6, with no clear D. The germline V and J ends were trimmed by 2 bases and 4 bases, with 4 bases remaining between them. The CDR3 spans 13 residues. CDR1 is SGDLS, CDR2 YYNGEE, per germline. Written as DNA, the CDR3 is TGTGCCAGCAGCGTCTCCGGGGCCAACGTCCTGACTTTC. It codes for CASSVSGANVLTF.

The chain employs TRBV7-2 and TRBJ2-1; 9 nucleotides match TRBD2. This CDR3 is 16 amino acids long. In germline, CDR1 is SGHTA, CDR2 FQGNSA. Trimming took 1 base from V and 2 from J; bases not matched to a gene: 3. CDR3 DNA sequence: TGTGCCAGCAGCTTAGGACTAGCGGAGGCCTACAATGAGCAGTTCTTC. It codes for CASSLGLAEAYNEQFF. The complete variable domain, with remaining parts taken from reference TRBV7-2 and TRBJ2-1, reads GAGVSQSPSNKVTEKGKDVELRCDPISGHTALYWYRQSLGQGLEFLIYFQGNSAPDKSGLPSDRFSAERTGGSVSTLTIQRTQQEDSAVYLCASSLGLAEAYNEQFFGPGTRLTVL.

This chain joins TRBV2 and TRBJ2-1; a weak D match, TRBD2 (6 bases). In germline, CDR1 is SNHLY, CDR2 FYNNEI. Trimming cost V 4 bases and J 4 bases, with 26 bases left between them. This CDR3 has 19 amino acids. CDR3 in DNA: TGTGCCAGCAGTGGTTGGCAGCAACCGGGAGAAGCGGTTTACAATGAGCAGTTCTTC. This gives the protein CASSGWQQPGEAVYNEQFF.

V and J are TRBV2 and TRBJ2-5; 10 nucleotides agree with TRBD1. This CDR3 comprises 14 residues. V was pared by 7 bases and J by 4 bases, with 6 bases of the junction left unmatched. Germline CDR1 SNHLY, CDR2 FYNNEI. CDR3 coding DNA: TGTGCCAGCAATACCGGGACAGGGGCAGAGACCCAGTACTTC. Encoded protein: CASNTGTGAETQYF.

The CDR3 sequence: CAWTGQEQETQYF. The CDR3 DNA is TGTGCCTGGACCGGACAGGAACAAGAGACCCAGTACTTC. The chain is built from TRBV30 and TRBJ2-5; 7 positions match TRBD1. This CDR3 comprises 13 residues. Germline V gives CDR1 GTSNPN, CDR2 SVGIG (reference sequence). J gave up 2 bases and V 4 bases, and 4 bases lay outside the gene matches.

The V gene is TRBV13, the J gene TRBJ1-1, with D possibly matching TRBD1 (6 bases). The CDR3 has 15 residues. The V gene's germline CDR1 is PRHDT and CDR2 FYEKMQ (reference sequence). Trimming removed 5 bases at V and 5 bases at J, with 18 bases between. CDR3 sequence reads: CASSAAQGLATEAFF. The CDR3 DNA sequence: TGTGCCAGCAGCGCCGCACAGGGTCTAGCAACTGAAGCTTTCTTT. Drawing the rest from reference TRBV13 and TRBJ1-1, the complete variable domain is AAGVIQSPRHLIKEKRETATLKCYPIPRHDTVYWYQQGPGQDPQFLISFYEKMQSDKGSIPDRFSAQQFSDYHSELNMSSLELGDSALYFCASSAAQGLATEAFFGQGTRLTVV.

This clone was recorded a few times. This chain uses TRBV5-1 with TRBJ1-4; possible D gene TRBD1, 5 bases. This CDR3 is built from 15 residues. Germline lookup yields CDR1 SGHRS and CDR2 YFSETQ. The ends were cut back, 1 base at V and 3 bases at J, with 10 bases in the middle. Written as DNA, the CDR3 is TGCGCCAGCAGCTTGATCGGGGGATCTAATGAAAAACTGTTTTTT. Translation: CASSLIGGSNEKLFF.

This clone was seen a few times. V usage is TRBV2 and J usage is TRBJ2-2; 8 bases align to TRBD2. The CDR3 extends over 15 amino acids. The J segment lost 6 bases and the V segment lost 3 bases, leaving 6 bases of the junction unmatched. Per germline, CDR1 SNHLY and CDR2 FYNNEI. This CDR3 reads CASSDTSGPPGELFF. In nucleotides, the CDR3 is TGTGCCAGCAGTGATACTAGCGGTCCTCCCGGGGAGCTGTTTTTT.

This clone was seen more than once but under ten times. The V and J genes are TRBV9 and TRBJ2-7; 8 bases line up with TRBD1. The length of the CDR3 is 15 residues. Unmatched junction bases numbered 2, after V lost 0 bases and J lost 0 bases. Looked up from germline, CDR1 is SGDLS and CDR2 is YYNGEE. CDR3 sequence reads: CASSVAGGGSYEQYF. CDR3 bases: TGTGCCAGCAGCGTAGCAGGGGGCGGCTCCTACGAGCAGTACTTC.

The chain uses TRBV4-3 and TRBJ1-4, with TRBD1 matching over 8 bases. This CDR3 has 17 residues. Germline CDR1 reads LGHNA; CDR2 reads YSLEER. With V trimmed by 1 base and J by 7 bases, 11 bases remained unmatched. The chain's CDR3 is CASSQGIPGGGSEKLFF. CDR3 bases: TGCGCCAGCAGCCAAGGCATTCCAGGGGGCGGGAGTGAAAAACTGTTTTTT.

CDR3 protein: CASSLRAAPYEQYF. The CDR3 nucleotides are TGTGCCAGCAGCTTAAGAGCGGCGCCGTACGAGCAGTACTTC. This chain joins TRBV7-2 and TRBJ2-7, with D possibly matching TRBD2 (5 bases). In germline, CDR1 is SGHTA, CDR2 FQGNSA. CDR3 length: 14 residues. Trimming removed 2 bases at V and 4 bases at J, with 12 bases between.

The rearrangement uses TRBV4-1 and TRBJ2-3, with D possibly being TRBD1 (8 bases). The length of the CDR3 is 15 residues. Germline V gene data show CDR1 as MGHRA and CDR2 as YSYEKL. Trimming took off 6 bases at V and 6 bases at J, with 19 bases between the two ends. This chain's CDR3 is CASRRIGQGGDTQYF. The CDR3, as DNA: TGCGCCAGCAGACGCATCGGACAGGGAGGGGATACGCAGTATTTT.

The chain combines TRBV7-9 with TRBJ1-2; the D is unclear. This CDR3 contains 14 residues. The V and J ends lost 1 base and 8 bases respectively, with 14 bases between them. From germline, CDR1 is SEHNR and CDR2 FQNEAQ (reference sequence). In nucleotides, the CDR3 is TGTGCCAGCAGCTTAGACGGAGGCCCGAGGGGCTACACCTTC. Translated, it gives CASSLDGGPRGYTF.

The chain is built from TRBV5-1 and TRBJ2-6; D ambiguous. Trimming left V 5 bases short and J 4 bases short, with 10 bases between. The CDR3 sequence is 14 residues long. Germline V gives CDR1 SGHRS, CDR2 YFSETQ. The CDR3 sequence: CASRSVSGANVLTF. As DNA, the CDR3 is TGCGCCAGCAGGTCGGTGAGCGGGGCCAACGTCCTGACTTTC.

This clone was counted a single time. The CDR3 nucleotides read TGTGCCAGCAGCGGGGGACTAGCGAGCTACGAGCAGTACGTC. It translates to CASSGGLASYEQYV. The rearrangement joins TRBV7-8 to TRBJ2-7, with TRBD2 identical over 10 bases. Germline loops: CDR1 SGHVS, CDR2 FQNEAQ. The V and J ends lost 5 bases and 3 bases, in that order; junction bases with no gene match: 4. The CDR3 is 14 residues long.

The genes are TRBV4-3 and TRBJ1-3, with 7 nucleotides matching TRBD1. The ends lost 3 bases at V and 0 bases at J; junction bases unmatched: 5. Germline loops: CDR1 LGHNA, CDR2 YSLEER. The length of the CDR3 is 16 residues. This CDR3 is CASSHLGDSSGNTIYF. Written as DNA, the CDR3 is TGCGCCAGCAGCCACTTAGGGGACAGCTCTGGAAACACCATATATTTT.